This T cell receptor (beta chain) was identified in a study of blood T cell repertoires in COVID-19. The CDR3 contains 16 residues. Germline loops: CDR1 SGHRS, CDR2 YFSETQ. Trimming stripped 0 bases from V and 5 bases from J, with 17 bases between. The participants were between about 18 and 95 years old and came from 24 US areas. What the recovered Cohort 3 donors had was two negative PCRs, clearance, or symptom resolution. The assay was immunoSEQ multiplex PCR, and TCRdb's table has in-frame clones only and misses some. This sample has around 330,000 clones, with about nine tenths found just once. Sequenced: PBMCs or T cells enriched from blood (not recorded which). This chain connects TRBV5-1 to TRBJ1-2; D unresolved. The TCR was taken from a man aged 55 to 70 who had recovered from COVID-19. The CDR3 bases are TGCGCCAGCAGCTTGGATATGTACGCGCTCGGGTATGGCTACACCTTC. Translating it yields CASSLDMYALGYGYTF.